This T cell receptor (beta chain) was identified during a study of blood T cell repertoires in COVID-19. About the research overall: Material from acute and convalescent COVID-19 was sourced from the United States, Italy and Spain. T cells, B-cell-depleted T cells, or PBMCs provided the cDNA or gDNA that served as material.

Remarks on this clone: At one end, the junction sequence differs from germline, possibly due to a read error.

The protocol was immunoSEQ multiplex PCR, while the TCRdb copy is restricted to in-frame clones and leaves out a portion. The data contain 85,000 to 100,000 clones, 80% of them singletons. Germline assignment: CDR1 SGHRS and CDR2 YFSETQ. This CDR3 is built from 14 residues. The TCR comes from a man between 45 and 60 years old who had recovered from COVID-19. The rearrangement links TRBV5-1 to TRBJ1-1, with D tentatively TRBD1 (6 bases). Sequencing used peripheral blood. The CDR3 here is CASSLTGINTETFF. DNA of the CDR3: TGCGCCAGCAGCTTGACAGGGATAAACACTGAAACTTTCTTT.